This TCR beta chain was sequenced for a study of OX40 agonist ivuxolimab in advanced cancers. Whole-study context: Dosing consisted of intravenous ivuxolimab at 0.01 to 10 mg/kg every 2 weeks. Findings and limits, study-wide: CD8+ T cells averaged more expanded clones than CD4+.

Comment on this clone: Its target is not known.

V was pared by 4 bases and J by 5 bases, with 3 bases between. Germline CDR1 reads MNHNS; CDR2 reads SASEGT. The CDR3 is 11 residues long. Only in-frame clones appear in the TCRdb table, and some are missing; sequencing was by immunoSEQ multiplex PCR. Of tens of thousands of clones in the sample, roughly 90% were seen once. The chain has TRBV6-1 and TRBJ1-5; D unclear. This TCR came from an adult with an advanced solid tumor such as melanoma, head and neck, liver or kidney cancer. The source material was CD4+ or CD8+ T cells sorted from blood, sampled in a trial of the OX40 agonist ivuxolimab. Here the CDR3 reads CASSVDQPQHF. The CDR3 DNA is TGTGCCAGCAGTGTGGATCAGCCCCAGCATTTT.